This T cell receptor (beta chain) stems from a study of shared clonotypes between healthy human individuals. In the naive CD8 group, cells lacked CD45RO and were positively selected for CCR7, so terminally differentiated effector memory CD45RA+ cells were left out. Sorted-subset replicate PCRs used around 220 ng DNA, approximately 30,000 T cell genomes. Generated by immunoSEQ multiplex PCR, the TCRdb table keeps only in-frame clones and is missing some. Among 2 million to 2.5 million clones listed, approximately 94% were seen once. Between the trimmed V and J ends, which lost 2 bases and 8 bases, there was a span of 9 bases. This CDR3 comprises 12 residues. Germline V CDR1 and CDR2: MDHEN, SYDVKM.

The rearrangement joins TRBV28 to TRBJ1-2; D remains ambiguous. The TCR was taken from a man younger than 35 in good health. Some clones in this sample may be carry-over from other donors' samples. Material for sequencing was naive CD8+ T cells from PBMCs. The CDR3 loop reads CASSLDATGYTF. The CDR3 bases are TGTGCCAGCAGTTTAGATGCGACCGGCTACACCTTC.